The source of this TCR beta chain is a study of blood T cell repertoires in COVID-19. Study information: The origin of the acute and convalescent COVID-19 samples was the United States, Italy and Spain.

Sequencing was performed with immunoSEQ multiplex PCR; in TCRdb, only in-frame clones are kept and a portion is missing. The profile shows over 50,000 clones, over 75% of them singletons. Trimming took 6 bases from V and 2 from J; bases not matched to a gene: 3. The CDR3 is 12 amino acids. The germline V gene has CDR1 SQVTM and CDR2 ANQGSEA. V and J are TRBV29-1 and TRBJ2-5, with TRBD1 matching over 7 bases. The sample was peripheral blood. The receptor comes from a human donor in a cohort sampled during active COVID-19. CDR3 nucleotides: TGCAGCGTCGGGACAGAACAAGAGACCCAGTACTTC. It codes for CSVGTEQETQYF.